The 2 T cell receptor beta chains in this list originate from one sample, sequenced in a study of shared clonotypes between healthy human individuals. Here immunoSEQ multiplex PCR was the method, and the copy in TCRdb shows in-frame clones only, minus some. The profile shows approximately 640,000 clones, about 90% of them singletons. The sequenced sample was memory CD8+ T cells from PBMCs. Subset defined: CD45RO+ cells pooled with CCR7-negative TemRA cells. The receptors here all came from a man aged 18 to 30 in good health. Some clones in this sample may be carry-over from other donors' samples.

V usage is TRBV9 and J usage is TRBJ2-1; D unresolved. Germline lookup yields CDR1 SGDLS and CDR2 YYNGEE. CDR3 length: 16 residues. V shed 0 bases and J shed 1 base, with 11 bases lying between them. The CDR3 loop reads CASSVERRYSYNEQFF. Written as DNA, the CDR3 is TGTGCCAGCAGCGTAGAAAGGCGGTATTCCTACAATGAGCAGTTCTTC.

V and J are TRBV11-2 and TRBJ1-2; 8 bases agree with TRBD1. CDR1 is SGHAT and CDR2 is FQNNGV in the germline V gene. Trimming took 5 bases from V and 1 from J; bases not matched to a gene: 6. The CDR3 covers 15 residues. The CDR3 protein is CASSMTGALNYGYTF. The DNA for the CDR3 is TGTGCCAGCAGCATGACAGGGGCCCTTAACTATGGCTACACCTTC.